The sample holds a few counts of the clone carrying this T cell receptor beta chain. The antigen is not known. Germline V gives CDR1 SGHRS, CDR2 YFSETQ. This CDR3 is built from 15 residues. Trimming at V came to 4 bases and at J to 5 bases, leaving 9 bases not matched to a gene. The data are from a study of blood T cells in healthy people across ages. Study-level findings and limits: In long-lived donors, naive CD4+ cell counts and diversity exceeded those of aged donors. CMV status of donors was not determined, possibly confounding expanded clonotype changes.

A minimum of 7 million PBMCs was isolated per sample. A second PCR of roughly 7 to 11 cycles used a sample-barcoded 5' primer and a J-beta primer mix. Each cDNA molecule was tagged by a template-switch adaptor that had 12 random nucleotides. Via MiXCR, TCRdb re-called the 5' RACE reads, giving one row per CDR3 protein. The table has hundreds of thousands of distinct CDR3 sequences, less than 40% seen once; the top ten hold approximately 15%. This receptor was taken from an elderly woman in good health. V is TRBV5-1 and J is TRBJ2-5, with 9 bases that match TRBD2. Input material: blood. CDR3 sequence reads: CASSATSGPEETQYF. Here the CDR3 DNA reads TGCGCCAGCAGCGCAACTAGCGGGCCCGAGGAGACCCAGTACTTC. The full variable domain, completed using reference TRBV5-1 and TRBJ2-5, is KAGVTQTPRYLIKTRGQQVTLSCSPISGHRSVSWYQQTPGQGLQFLFEYFSETQRNKGNFPGRFSGRQFSNSRSEMNVSTLELGDSALYLCASSATSGPEETQYFGPGTRLLVL.